This T cell receptor (beta chain) was obtained from a study of control samples from healthy donors and cancer patients (dated by TCRdb to 2020 to 2022). Remarks on this clone: It lacks a known antigen. There are no base qualities to consult, and no much larger clone falls within one base.

V drops 1 base and J drops 4 bases, leaving 5 bases in between. CDR1 SGHTA and CDR2 FQGNSA were looked up in the germline V gene. Counted from cysteine to phenylalanine, this CDR3 has 13 amino acids. Only CDR3 DNA is held: 39 bases, read in frame from base 1. Receptors were amplified or captured by the immunoSEQ multiplex PCR assay. TCRdb re-hosts the immuneACCESS table, in-frame sequences only. Its copies lack some clones; in the studies checked, an unresolved V gene accounts for under half of them, and the cause for the rest is not known. This sample comprises about 73,000 clones, roughly 91% of them detected only once. Clones ranked in the top ten supply about 20% of the sample.

The chain employs TRBV7-2 and TRBJ2-1; no D gene call is confident. The sequenced material came from PBMCs. The clonotype comes from a man in his 60s with lung cancer. The nucleotide sequence reads TGTGCCAGCAGCTTAGTTGGATACAATGAGCAGTTCTTC. Its protein product is CASSLVGYNEQFF. Here the CDR3 is joined to the reference TRBV7-2 and TRBJ2-1 genes, and the full variable domain is: GAGVSQSPSNKVTEKGKDVELRCDPISGHTALYWYRQSLGQGLEFLIYFQGNSAPDKSGLPSDRFSAERTGGSVSTLTIQRTQQEDSAVYLCASSLVGYNEQFFGPGTRLTVL.